This T cell receptor beta chain was captured by sequencing in a study of blood T cells in healthy people across ages. Turning to this clonotype: What it binds is not known.

The CDR3 is 9 residues long. Trimming took off 6 bases at V and 4 bases at J, with 0 bases between the two ends. Germline CDR1 SGDLS, CDR2 YYNGEE. The authors ran a second PCR of about 7 to 11 cycles using a sample-barcoded 5' primer and a J-beta primer mix. TCRdb analysed the 5' RACE reads with MiXCR anew, one entry per CDR3 protein. The sample has about 940,000 distinct CDR3 sequences; about 48% are singletons. Study findings and constraints: Percentage of naive T cells showed a strong correlation with TCR beta diversity. Age brought a roughly linear fall in TCR beta diversity measured per million T cells. Whereas aged donors had fewer naive CD4+ cells, long-lived donors had more of them and higher diversity.

A minimum of 7 million PBMCs was isolated per sample. The J gene is TRBJ2-3, the V gene TRBV9; D gene ambiguous. Material: blood. The clonotype comes from a man aged 25 to 40 in good health. In DNA form, the CDR3 reads TGTGCCAGCACAGATACGCAGTATTTT. Protein product: CASTDTQYF.